Following are 3 T cell receptor beta chains from one sample sequenced in a study of cytomegalovirus exposure and HLA in healthy donors. The study ran its PCR with 60 Vbeta and 13 Jbeta primers. The assay was immunoSEQ multiplex PCR, and TCRdb's table has in-frame clones only and misses some. The repertoire consists of 100,000 to 150,000 clones, with approximately 85% occurring once and the leading ten covering around 11%. What was sequenced was PBMCs. The receptors were sampled from a male donor in good health and CMV-seropositive.

As concerns this clone: Other DNA variants within this sample encode the same CDR3. V is TRBV30 and J is TRBJ2-7; 14 nucleotides align to TRBD2. The CDR3 is 16 residues long. Germline V lookup: CDR1 GTSNPN, CDR2 SVGIG (reference sequence). Trimming removed 4 bases from V and 2 bases from J; junction bases left unmatched: 7. CDR3 DNA: TGTGCCTGGACCCCCGGACTAGCGGGGGGAGCCTACGAGCAGTACTTC. Amino acids: CAWTPGLAGGAYEQYF. Looking up the rest from reference TRBV30 and TRBJ2-7 gives the full variable domain: SQTIHQWPATLVQPVGSPLSLECTVEGTSNPNLYWYRQAAGRGLQLLFYSVGIGQISSEVPQNLSASRPQDRQFILSSKKLLLSDSGFYLCAWTPGLAGGAYEQYFGPGTRLTVT.

The chain couples TRBV27 to TRBJ2-4; no firm D call. In germline, CDR1 is MNHEY, CDR2 SMNVEV (reference sequence). Between the trimmed V and J ends, which lost 0 bases and 1 base, there was a span of 7 bases. The CDR3 covers 15 residues. Here the CDR3 DNA reads TGTGCCAGCAGTTTATCCCACCGGGCCAAAAACATTCAGTACTTC. Amino acids: CASSLSHRAKNIQYF.

The chain couples TRBV13 to TRBJ2-7, with D perhaps TRBD1 (6 bases). The CDR3 is made up of 13 amino acids. Germline V CDR1 and CDR2: PRHDT, FYEKMQ (reference sequence). Trimming left V 4 bases short and J 6 bases short, with 13 bases between. The chain's CDR3 is CASSSTDRTEQYF. CDR3 nucleotides: TGTGCCAGCAGCTCAACCGACAGGACCGAGCAGTACTTC.